These T cell receptor beta chains were read from a single sample in a study of persistence of HIV-infected CD4 T cells. These receptors are not linked to any known antigen. Sequenced by immunoSEQ multiplex PCR; TCRdb stores in-frame clones only, minus some. This sample yields roughly 20,000 clones, of which approximately 80% are seen a single time; 6.8% belongs to the top ten. Sample: CD4+ T cells sorted from PBMCs after roughly 17-hour stimulation, taken from a patient who received antiretroviral therapy. The receptors derive from an adult man with HIV who was CMV-seropositive. Both conserved end residues are part of each CDR3. The D gene is left open where the match is weak. A row's size may be missing; if present it is once, few, many or a size class.

J gene | clone size | V gene | D gene | CDR3 DNA | CDR3 protein
TRBJ1-5 | NA | TRBV18 | TRBD1 | TGTGCCAGCTCACAAGGACAGGCCATAGGTAATCAGCCCCAGCATTTT | CASSQGQAIGNQPQHF
TRBJ2-3 | NA | TRBV7-2 | TRBD2 | TGTGCCAGCAGCTTGGACGGGGGGGGCGCAGATACGCAGTATTTT | CASSLDGGGADTQYF
TRBJ1-1 | once | TRBV18 | TRBD1 | TGTGCCAGCTCACCCTGGGACAGCGGGACTGAAGCTTTCTTT | CASSPWDSGTEAFF
TRBJ2-3 | NA | TRBV10-1 | NA | TGCGCCAGCAGTGAAGGTAGCACAGATACGCAGTATTTT | CASSEGSTDTQYF
TRBJ1-1 | once | TRBV6-5 | NA | TGTGCCAGCAGTTATGGGCAGGGACTAGGAAACACTGAAGCTTTCTTT | CASSYGQGLGNTEAFF
TRBJ2-1 | NA | TRBV6-2/TRBV6-3 | NA | TGTGCCAGCAGCCTCCAGGGTGGGAGAAATGAGCAGTTCTTC | CASSLQGGRNEQFF
TRBJ1-3 | NA | TRBV5-1 | NA | TGCGCCAGCAGCTTGGTGTCAGGGACCCACTCTGGAAACACCATATATTTT | CASSLVSGTHSGNTIYF
TRBJ1-5 | NA | TRBV18 | NA | TGTGCCAGCTCACCAGCAGCCTTTAATCAGCCCCAGCATTTT | CASSPAAFNQPQHF
TRBJ1-6 | NA | TRBV15 | TRBD1 | TGTGCCACCAGTCCAAATCAGGGGGCTCGGGATAATTCACCCCTCCACTTT | CATSPNQGARDNSPLHF
TRBJ1-2 | few | TRBV18 | NA | TGTGCCAGCTCACCTCCCGAAGGGGATGGCTACACCTTC | CASSPPEGDGYTF
TRBJ2-2 | NA | TRBV24-1 | TRBD1 | TGTGCCACCACGGGACAGGGGGACACCGGGGAGCTGTTTTTT | CATTGQGDTGELFF
TRBJ2-2 | NA | TRBV19 | TRBD1 | TGTGCCAGTAGGAGAGACAGGGAGCCGGCCGGGGAGCTGTTTTTT | CASRRDREPAGELFF
TRBJ2-1 | NA | TRBV13 | NA | TGTGCCAGCAGCTCGACAGCCTCCTACAATGAGCAGTTCTTC | CASSSTASYNEQFF
TRBJ1-6 | NA | TRBV3-1/TRBV3-2 | NA | TGTGCCAGCAGCCCCGATCGCGGCACCCTCCACTTT | CASSPDRGTLHF
TRBJ2-6 | once | TRBV24-1 | NA | TGTGCCACCAGTGATTGGGGGGCTGGGGCCAACGTCCTGACTTTC | CATSDWGAGANVLTF
TRBJ1-3 | NA | TRBV27 | TRBD1 | TGTGCCAGCAGTCCGGACAGGGACTCTGGAAACACCATATATTTT | CASSPDRDSGNTIYF
TRBJ2-1 | NA | TRBV5-1 | NA | TGCGCCAGCAGCTTCGGACAGCGTAATTACAATGAGCAGTTCTTC | CASSFGQRNYNEQFF
TRBJ1-1 | NA | TRBV7-9 | NA | TGTGCCAGCAGCTTAGACAGGGTGAACACTGAAGCTTTCTTT | CASSLDRVNTEAFF
TRBJ2-3 | NA | TRBV5-8 | NA | TGTGCCAGCAGCTTGGGGGACCCTCCTGGCACAGATACGCAGTATTTT | CASSLGDPPGTDTQYF
TRBJ1-2 | NA | TRBV9 | NA | TGTGCCAGCAGCTCAAGGGGTTCGGATGGCTACACCTTC | CASSSRGSDGYTF
TRBJ1-2 | NA | TRBV5-1 | NA | TGCGCCAGCAGCTTGGGAGGGACCTACTCATATGGCTACACCTTC | CASSLGGTYSYGYTF
TRBJ1-1 | NA | TRBV5-1 | NA | TGCGCCAGCAGCTTTGACAGGAACACTGAAGCTTTCTTT | CASSFDRNTEAFF
TRBJ1-1 | once | TRBV6-2/TRBV6-3 | NA | TGTGCCAGCAGTCAGCGGGGGAACACTGAAGCTTTCTTT | CASSQRGNTEAFF
TRBJ2-3 | once | TRBV13 | NA | TGTGCCAGCAGCTTAGAAACAGATACGCAGTATTTT | CASSLETDTQYF
TRBJ1-2 | NA | TRBV28 | TRBD1 | TGTGCCAGCACATACAGGGGAGTCTATGGCTACACCTTC | CASTYRGVYGYTF
TRBJ2-1 | NA | TRBV19 | NA | TGTGCCAGTAAAGCGGAGGTCGGCTACAATGAGCAGTTCTTC | CASKAEVGYNEQFF
TRBJ1-2 | NA | TRBV5-1 | NA | TGCGCCAGCAGCCTTGAGTCTAACTATGGCTACACCTTC | CASSLESNYGYTF
TRBJ2-3 | NA | TRBV11-2 | TRBD2 | TGTGCCAGCAGCTCAACCTTTAGCGGGGCCACTAGCACAGATACGCAGTATTTT | CASSSTFSGATSTDTQYF
TRBJ2-7 | NA | TRBV10-3 | NA | TGTGCCATCAGTGAAGGCTCGTTTCAATCCTACGAGCAGTACTTC | CAISEGSFQSYEQYF
TRBJ1-5 | NA | TRBV19 | NA | TGTGCCAGTACCTCTCGGGGGGCTCAGCCCCAGCATTTT | CASTSRGAQPQHF
TRBJ2-1 | NA | TRBV28 | NA | TGTGCCAGCAGTGGACACTTGTCCTACAATGAGCAGTTCTTC | CASSGHLSYNEQFF
TRBJ2-1 | NA | TRBV7-3 | NA | TGTGCCAGCAGCCCCAAGGCAGGAGAGCAGTTCTTC | CASSPKAGEQFF
TRBJ1-1 | few | TRBV18 | TRBD1 | TGTGCCAGCTCACCCTTGGGACAGGGGAACACTGAAGCTTTCTTT | CASSPLGQGNTEAFF
TRBJ1-6 | NA | TRBV7-2 | TRBD1 | TGTGCCAGCAGCTCCCCACGGACAGGCAATTCAAATTCACCCCTCCACTTT | CASSSPRTGNSNSPLHF
TRBJ1-1 | NA | TRBV6-5 | NA | TGTGCCAGCATCCCGGCCGGGGCTGAAGCTTTCTTT | CASIPAGAEAFF
TRBJ2-5 | NA | TRBV3-1/TRBV3-2 | NA | TGTGCCAGCGCCCCCCTGAGGGAGACCCAGTACTTC | CASAPLRETQYF
TRBJ1-2 | NA | TRBV2 | TRBD1 | TGTGCCAGCAGACCTGGACAGGAGCCTAACTATGGCTACACCTTC | CASRPGQEPNYGYTF
TRBJ2-7 | few | TRBV3-1/TRBV3-2 | NA | TGTGCCAGCAGCCCGGACGGAGGAGGCTACGAGCAGTACTTC | CASSPDGGGYEQYF
TRBJ1-2 | once | TRBV7-9 | TRBD1 | TGTGCCAGCATCCGTAGTGGGGACAGGGGTTCCGGCTACACCTTC | CASIRSGDRGSGYTF
TRBJ2-3 | NA | TRBV24-1 | NA | TGTGCCACCAGGGACTATAGGGATACGCAGTATTTT | CATRDYRDTQYF
TRBJ2-5 | NA | TRBV7-2 | TRBD1 | TGTGCCAGCAGCTTGGTACAGGGGGTTTGGGAGACCCAGTACTTC | CASSLVQGVWETQYF
TRBJ1-5 | few | TRBV2 | NA | TGTGCCAGCAGTAATGGGGGTGGGCAGCCCCAGCATTTT | CASSNGGGQPQHF
TRBJ1-1 | NA | TRBV6-5 | NA | TGTGCCAGCAGTTACTCGAAAGGGATAGACTCTGAAGCTTTCTTT | CASSYSKGIDSEAFF
TRBJ2-7 | NA | TRBV5-4 | NA | TGTGCCAGCAGCAGGCCTGAGGGCTCCGAGCAGTACTTC | CASSRPEGSEQYF
TRBJ1-4 | NA | TRBV4-1 | TRBD1 | TGCGCCAGCAGCCACACAGGGGGCGCAGATGAAAAACTGTTTTTT | CASSHTGGADEKLFF
TRBJ2-4 | NA | TRBV4-1 | NA | TGCGCCAGCAAGTCCAGCGCCCCTAGAACCGGAAACATTCAGTACTTC | CASKSSAPRTGNIQYF
TRBJ2-1 | NA | TRBV7-7 | TRBD2 | TGTGCCAGCAGCTTAAATGCCGGGGGGTCCTACAATGAGCAGTTCTTC | CASSLNAGGSYNEQFF
TRBJ1-2 | once | TRBV5-1 | NA | TGCGCCAGCAGCCTTGGGGGGGCGTATGGCTACACCTTC | CASSLGGAYGYTF
TRBJ1-1 | NA | TRBV3-1/TRBV3-2 | TRBD1 | TGTGCCAGCAGCCCAGGACAGGGGAGGAACACTGAAGCTTTCTTT | CASSPGQGRNTEAFF
TRBJ1-5 | NA | TRBV2 | TRBD1 | TGTGCCAGCAGAGCCATTACAGGGGATAGCAATCAGCCCCAGCATTTT | CASRAITGDSNQPQHF
TRBJ1-2 | NA | TRBV6-5 | NA | TGTGCCAGCAGTTACTCCGGGGGGCGCGCCTATGGCTACACCTTC | CASSYSGGRAYGYTF
TRBJ1-1 | NA | TRBV3-1/TRBV3-2 | NA | TGTGCCAGCAGCCAAGATGGAGGGGGAATGAACACTGAAGCTTTCTTT | CASSQDGGGMNTEAFF
TRBJ1-6 | NA | TRBV19 | NA | TGTGCCAGTAAAGGGCAGACCACGATCTCCTATAATTCACCCCTCCACTTT | CASKGQTTISYNSPLHF
TRBJ2-6 | NA | TRBV9 | NA | TGTGCCAGCAGCGCCCGGGGATCTTGGTCTGGGGCCAACGTCCTGACTTTC | CASSARGSWSGANVLTF
TRBJ1-3 | NA | TRBV9 | NA | TGTGCCAGCAGCGTAGTGGGAGGCTCTGGAAACACCATATATTTT | CASSVVGGSGNTIYF
TRBJ1-1 | NA | TRBV13 | NA | TGTGCCAGCAGCTTAGAGGGAAGGGGGTCGTATGGTGAAGCTTTCTTT | CASSLEGRGSYGEAFF
TRBJ1-2 | NA | TRBV2 | NA | TGTGCCAGCAGTGAAGTTGCTGGGTTAAGGGGCTACACCTTC | CASSEVAGLRGYTF
TRBJ1-5 | NA | TRBV6-1 | TRBD1 | TGTGCCAGCAGGCCCCAGGGACAGGACAATCAGCCCCAGCATTTT | CASRPQGQDNQPQHF
TRBJ2-2 | NA | TRBV5-6 | NA | TGTGCCAGCAGCCAACTCTTTGGCGGGGAGCTGTTTTTT | CASSQLFGGELFF